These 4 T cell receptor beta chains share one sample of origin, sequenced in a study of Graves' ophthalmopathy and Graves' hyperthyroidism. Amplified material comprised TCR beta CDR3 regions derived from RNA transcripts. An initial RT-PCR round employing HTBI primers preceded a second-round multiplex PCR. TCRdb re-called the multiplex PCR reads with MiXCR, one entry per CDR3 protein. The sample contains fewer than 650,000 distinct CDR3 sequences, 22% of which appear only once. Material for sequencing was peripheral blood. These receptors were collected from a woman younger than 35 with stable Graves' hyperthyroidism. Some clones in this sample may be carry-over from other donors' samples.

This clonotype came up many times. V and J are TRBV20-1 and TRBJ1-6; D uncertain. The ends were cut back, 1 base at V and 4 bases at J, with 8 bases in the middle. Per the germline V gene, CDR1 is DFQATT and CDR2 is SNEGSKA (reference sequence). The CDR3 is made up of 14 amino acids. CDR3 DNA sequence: TGCAGTGCTAGAGCGACGGAGTATAATTCACCCCTCCACTTT. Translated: CSARATEYNSPLHF.

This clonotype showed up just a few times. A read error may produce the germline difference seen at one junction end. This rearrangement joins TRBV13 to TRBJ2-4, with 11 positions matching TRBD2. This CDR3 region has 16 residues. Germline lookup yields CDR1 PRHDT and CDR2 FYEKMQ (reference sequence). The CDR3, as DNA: TGTGCCAGCAGCTTATACGCAGGACTAGCGGGCAACATTAAGTACTTC. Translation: CASSLYAGLAGNIKYF. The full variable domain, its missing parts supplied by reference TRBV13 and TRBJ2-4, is AAGVIQSPRHLIKEKRETATLKCYPIPRHDTVYWYQQGPGQDPQFLISFYEKMQSDKGSIPDRFSAQQFSDYHSELNMSSLELGDSALYFCASSLYAGLAGNIKYFGAGTRLSVL.

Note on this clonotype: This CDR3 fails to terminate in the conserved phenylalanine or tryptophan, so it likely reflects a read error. The CDR3 DNA is TGTGCCAGCAGTTCTCAGGGATGGCAGCCCCAGCATTTG. Protein product: CASSSQGWQPQHL. This chain joins TRBV6-5 and TRBJ1-5; weak D call: TRBD1 (5 bases). Germline V gives CDR1 MNHEY, CDR2 SVGAGI. The CDR3 length is 13 residues. Trimming took 4 bases from V and 7 from J, leaving 11 bases between them.

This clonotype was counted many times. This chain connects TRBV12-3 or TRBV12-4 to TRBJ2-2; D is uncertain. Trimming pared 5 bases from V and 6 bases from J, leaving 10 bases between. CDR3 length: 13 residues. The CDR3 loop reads CASSQVAAGELFF. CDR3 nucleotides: TGTGCCAGCAGTCAAGTTGCGGCCGGGGAGCTGTTTTTT.